A selection of T cell receptor beta chains follows, all from one sample in a study of regulatory T cells in long-lasting Graves disease. In TCRdb, the multiplex PCR reads were re-called with MiXCR into one record per CDR3 protein. The sample has 360,000 or so distinct CDR3 sequences; 15% to 20% are singletons. These data were likewise used in another study, on T cells in Graves' hyperthyroidism and ophthalmopathy.

The sequencing used peripheral blood mononuclear cells (PBMCs), collected at new diagnosis, from a patient treated with antithyroid drugs. The receptor source for this set is a woman under 30 with Graves disease. CDR3s include the opening cysteine and the closing phenylalanine or tryptophan. The order of the fields is D gene, J gene, V gene, clone size, CDR3 DNA, CDR3 protein. The D gene is left open where the match is weak. Where a row states a size, it is once, few, many or the class of an expanded clone; other rows omit it.

- TRBJ2-2 TRBV2 many TGTGCCAGCAGGGACAGATACACCGGGGAGCTGTTTTTT CASRDRYTGELFF
- TRBJ1-1 TRBV5-1 many TGCGCCAGCACCGAAAGAGGTACTGAAGCTTTCTTT CASTERGTEAFF
- TRBJ1-4 TRBV28 few TGTGCCAGCAGTTTCGTAGGGACCAGCTGGGAAAAACTGTTTTTT CASSFVGTSWEKLFF
- TRBJ2-7 TRBV6-1 many TGTGCCAGCAGCCCTTGGGGCAGTACCTACGAGCAGTACTTC CASSPWGSTYEQYF
- TRBJ2-6 TRBV30 many TGTGCCTGGACTAACTCTGGGGCCAACGTCCTGACTTTC CAWTNSGANVLTF
- TRBJ2-7 TRBV28 - TGTGCCAGCAGGAATACTGGGCTTCCGGAGCAGTACTTC CASRNTGLPEQYF
TRBD1 TRBJ2-1 TRBV7-3 many TGTGCCAGCAGCTTAGGCATGAGGGGGCAGAGTGTAGAGCAGTTCTTC CASSLGMRGQSVEQFF
TRBD1 TRBJ1-1 TRBV20-1 many TGCAGTGCCAGGGGGGGGTTGAACACTGAAGCTTTCTTT CSARGGLNTEAFF
- TRBJ2-6 TRBV4-2 few TGTGCCAGCAGCCACTTTATCGGGACCGGAATTAACTCTGGGGCCAACGTCCTGACTTTC CASSHFIGTGINSGANVLTF
- TRBJ2-1 TRBV20-1 once TGCAGTGCTTTTTCTGGAGGAACTAGCTTTTCGGGTGAGCAGTTCTTC CSAFSGGTSFSGEQFF